These 6 T cell receptor beta chains share one sample of origin, sequenced in a study of T cell repertoires in cytomegalovirus infection. Using its own MiXCR run on the reads, TCRdb lists one record per CDR3 protein. The sample lists roughly 720,000 distinct CDR3 sequences; about a third were seen once. Sequencing was performed on PBMCs. All receptors derive from a human donor in good health (CMV status not recorded). Some clones in this sample may be carry-over from other donors' samples.

The table lists this clonotype with a few counts. The chain has TRBV14 and TRBJ2-1; D is possibly TRBD1 (6 bases). V lost 0 bases, J lost 2 bases, and 11 bases lay in between. The CDR3 has 16 residues. Per the germline V gene, CDR1 is SGHDN and CDR2 is FVKESK. CDR3 nucleotide sequence: TGTGCCAGCAGCCAAGATCTAGGGGACACCTACAATGAGCAGTTCTTC. The encoded protein is CASSQDLGDTYNEQFF.

This clonotype was detected only a few times. The gene calls are TRBV6-5 and TRBJ1-1; TRBD1 might be the D (5 bases). Trimming pared 4 bases from V and 1 base from J, leaving 16 bases between. In germline, CDR1 is MNHEY, CDR2 SVGAGI. The CDR3 has 16 residues. As DNA, the CDR3 is TGTGCCAGCAGTTCAGAAACCGGGACGGGGAACACTGAAGCTTTCTTT. It translates to CASSSETGTGNTEAFF.

This chain joins TRBV12-3 or TRBV12-4 and TRBJ2-1; 9 nucleotides match TRBD1. The trim removed 5 bases at V and 4 bases at J, leaving 6 bases unmatched. The CDR3 runs to 15 residues. As DNA, the CDR3 is TGTGCCAGCAGTCTGACAGGGGGTATGTACAATGAGCAGTTCTTC. It is translated as CASSLTGGMYNEQFF.

This clonotype has more than one count but fewer than ten. The J gene is TRBJ2-1, the V gene TRBV7-9, with 8 bases aligning to TRBD2. CDR1 is SEHNR and CDR2 is FQNEAQ in the germline V gene (reference sequence). After removal of 4 bases from V and 4 bases from J, the junction contained 6 bases not matched to a gene. This CDR3 contains 15 residues. CDR3 DNA sequence: TGTGCCAGCAGCTACCGGACTAGCAGGTACAATGAGCAGTTCTTC. Protein: CASSYRTSRYNEQFF.

This rearrangement joins TRBV19 to TRBJ1-1; D is ambiguous. CDR1 is LNHDA, CDR2 SQIVND, per germline (reference sequence). With 9 bases removed from V and 5 bases from J, the gap between germline ends came to 16 bases. The CDR3 contains 13 residues. The CDR3 loop reads CASGLPVGTEAFF. The CDR3 DNA reads TGTGCCAGCGGACTCCCGGTAGGGACTGAAGCTTTCTTT.

This clonotype showed up just a few times. The chain carries TRBV6-2 or TRBV6-3 and TRBJ1-1; TRBD1 matches 7 bases. This CDR3 spans 14 amino acids. The germline V gene encodes CDR1 MNHEY and CDR2 SVGEGT. Unmatched junction bases numbered 5, after V lost 7 bases and J lost 0 bases. The CDR3 sequence is CASTKGAMNTEAFF. The CDR3 DNA sequence: TGTGCCAGCACCAAGGGGGCAATGAACACTGAAGCTTTCTTT.